These 19 T cell receptor beta chains originate from one sample sequenced in a study of blood T cell repertoires in COVID-19. Here immunoSEQ multiplex PCR was the method, and the copy in TCRdb shows in-frame clones only, minus some. This repertoire shows 150,000 to 200,000 clones, approximately 80% found once; its top ten account for about 5%. Sequenced input: PBMCs or T cells enriched from blood (not recorded which). These receptor sequences come from a man in his sixties or seventies who had been exposed to COVID-19.

The gene calls are TRBV2 and TRBJ1-2, with 8 bases that match TRBD1. J lost 7 bases, V lost 7 bases, and 8 bases had no gene match. The V gene's germline CDR1 is SNHLY and CDR2 FYNNEI. The CDR3 is 13 amino acids. The CDR3, as DNA: TGTGCCAGCACTATGACAGGGGCTGGTGGCTACACCTTC. Amino acid sequence: CASTMTGAGGYTF. The full variable domain, rest sourced from reference TRBV2 and TRBJ1-2, is EPEVTQTPSHQVTQMGQEVILRCVPISNHLYFYWYRQILGQKVEFLVSFYNNEISEKSEIFDDQFSVERPDGSNFTLKIRSTKLEDSAMYFCASTMTGAGGYTFGSGTRLTVV.

This clone was recorded once. In DNA form, the CDR3 reads TGTGCCAGCAGTTTAACCTTCGGGGTCGGAAACACCATATATTTT. Amino acids: CASSLTFGVGNTIYF. The chain carries TRBV28 and TRBJ1-3; no clear D gene. Per the germline V gene, CDR1 is MDHEN and CDR2 is SYDVKM. The V end was cut by 2 bases, the J end by 4 bases, with 12 bases between. There are 15 residues in the CDR3.

V and J are TRBV5-4 and TRBJ2-2; D might be TRBD1 (6 bases). The germline gives CDR1 SGHNT, CDR2 YYREEE (reference sequence). The CDR3 extends over 15 amino acids. The ends were cut back, 0 bases at V and 4 bases at J, with 10 bases in the middle. The DNA of the CDR3 is TGTGCCAGCAGCTTGGGTCAGGGGATCACCGGGGAGCTGTTTTTT. It is translated as CASSLGQGITGELFF.

The V and J genes are TRBV30 and TRBJ1-4; unclear D gene. The V end was cut by 1 base, the J end by 6 bases, with 9 bases between. Germline V gene lookup returns CDR1 GTSNPN and CDR2 SVGIG (reference sequence). The CDR3 consists of 13 residues. CDR3 nucleotides: TGTGCCTGGAGTGGGAGGAAAGATGAAAAACTGTTTTTT. Translated: CAWSGRKDEKLFF. Looking up the rest from reference TRBV30 and TRBJ1-4 gives the full variable domain: SQTIHQWPATLVQPVGSPLSLECTVEGTSNPNLYWYRQAAGRGLQLLFYSVGIGQISSEVPQNLSASRPQDRQFILSSKKLLLSDSGFYLCAWSGRKDEKLFFGSGTQLSVL.

This clone appeared a few times. This chain uses TRBV7-9 with TRBJ1-2; D is unresolved. CDR1 and CDR2 from the germline V gene are SEHNR and FQNEAQ (reference sequence). Trimming removed 6 bases from V and 1 base from J, with 9 bases in between. CDR3 size: 13 residues. The CDR3 sequence is CASSQRHNYGYTF. The CDR3 region has the DNA TGTGCCAGCAGTCAGAGGCATAACTATGGCTACACCTTC.

The rearrangement joins TRBV6-4 to TRBJ1-5; the D gene is possibly TRBD1 (5 bases). Per the germline V gene, CDR1 is MRHNA and CDR2 is SNTAGT. The germline V and J ends were trimmed by 3 bases and 4 bases, with 16 bases remaining between them. CDR3 length: 16 residues. DNA for the CDR3: TGTGCCAGCAGTGATTTTCTTCAGGGTAGTAATCAGCCCCAGCATTTT. It is translated as CASSDFLQGSNQPQHF.

The chain recombines TRBV5-1 with TRBJ2-2, with 7 positions matching TRBD2. Germline V gene sequence: CDR1 SGHRS, CDR2 YFSETQ. This CDR3 spans 16 amino acids. The V and J ends lost 7 bases and 1 base, in that order; junction bases with no gene match: 10. The chain's CDR3 is CASSPPSGVNTGELFF. CDR3 DNA: TGCGCCAGCTCCCCACCAAGCGGGGTGAACACCGGGGAGCTGTTTTTT. Filled out from reference TRBV5-1 and TRBJ2-2, the complete variable domain reads KAGVTQTPRYLIKTRGQQVTLSCSPISGHRSVSWYQQTPGQGLQFLFEYFSETQRNKGNFPGRFSGRQFSNSRSEMNVSTLELGDSALYLCASSPPSGVNTGELFFGEGSRLTVL.

The J gene is TRBJ1-2, the V gene TRBV18; D gene uncertain. This CDR3 spans 14 amino acids. The germline CDR1 and CDR2 sequences are KGHSH and LQKENI. Between the trimmed V and J ends, which lost 3 bases and 6 bases, there was a span of 14 bases. The CDR3 bases are TGTGCCAGCTCACCCCTCCCGACGGAGGATGGCTACACCTTC. Encoded protein: CASSPLPTEDGYTF.

The gene calls are TRBV19 and TRBJ2-2, with 7 bases identical to TRBD1. Germline CDR1 LNHDA, CDR2 SQIVND (reference sequence). Losses at the gene ends were 7 bases for V and 7 bases for J; bases not matched to a gene: 12. The CDR3 runs to 15 residues. CDR3 coding DNA: TGTGCCAGTACCTGGACAGGTGGTCCGAACGGGGAGCTGTTTTTT. The encoded protein is CASTWTGGPNGELFF. Full variable domain (missing parts from reference TRBV19 and TRBJ2-2): DGGITQSPKYLFRKEGQNVTLSCEQNLNHDAMYWYRQDPGQGLRLIYYSQIVNDFQKGDIAEGYSVSREKKESFPLTVTSAQKNPTAFYLCASTWTGGPNGELFFGEGSRLTVL.

The genes are TRBV7-3 and TRBJ1-3; D perhaps matches TRBD1 (5 bases). V was shortened by 0 bases and J by 0 bases, with 9 bases between the two germline ends. The CDR3 sequence is 16 residues long. CDR1 is SGHTA, CDR2 FQGTGA, per germline. CDR3 DNA: TGTGCCAGCAGCTTAACCGGGGGAAGCTCTGGAAACACCATATATTTT. Translated, it gives CASSLTGGSSGNTIYF.

The chain recombines TRBV7-2 with TRBJ1-3; no clear D gene. V was pared by 6 bases and J by 0 bases, with 15 bases between. The CDR3 totals 16 residues. Germline V lookup: CDR1 SGHTA, CDR2 FQGNSA. CDR3 sequence: CASSLLGGNSGNTIYF. CDR3 bases: TGTGCCAGCAGTCTCCTGGGAGGGAACTCTGGAAACACCATATATTTT.

J is TRBJ1-2 and V is TRBV11-3; no reliable D call. This CDR3 contains 11 residues. In germline, CDR1 is SGHNT, CDR2 YENEEA. In DNA, the CDR3 is TGTGTCGTGCAGGTTTTCTATGGCTACACCTTC. Protein sequence: CVVQVFYGYTF.

The rearrangement links TRBV10-3 to TRBJ2-5; TRBD1 aligns across 10 bases. Germline values: CDR1 ENHRY, CDR2 SYGVKD. This CDR3 contains 14 residues. The trim removed 6 bases at V and 3 bases at J, leaving 4 bases unmatched. In DNA form, the CDR3 reads TGTGCCATCAGGGCCGGGACAGGGGAAGAGACCCAGTACTTC. Translated, it gives CAIRAGTGEETQYF.

The CDR3: CASSQTSMGLTNEKLFF. CDR3 coding DNA: TGCGCCAGCAGCCAAACTTCGATGGGGCTAACTAATGAAAAACTGTTTTTT. The chain has TRBV4-1 and TRBJ1-4; possibly TRBD1 for D (5 bases). Germline V gene lookup returns CDR1 MGHRA and CDR2 YSYEKL. The CDR3 length is 17 residues. The V end was cut by 2 bases, the J end by 1 base, with 14 bases between.

Notes on this clone: The sample has other DNA sequences that encode this CDR3 too. The CDR3 DNA is TGTGCCAGCTCACCCGGCCTAGCGGGAGCCACCGGGGAGCTGTTTTTT. Protein sequence: CASSPGLAGATGELFF. The gene calls are TRBV18 and TRBJ2-2, with 10 bases lining up with TRBD2. CDR3 length equals 16 residues. CDR1 KGHSH and CDR2 LQKENI come from the germline V gene. The V segment lost 3 bases and the J segment 4 bases; nucleotides outside the gene matches: 5.

This clone was detected only once. V usage is TRBV11-2 and J usage is TRBJ1-3; no reliable D call. Looked up from germline, CDR1 is SGHAT and CDR2 is FQNNGV. The CDR3 consists of 17 residues. The V end lost 7 bases, the J end lost 0 bases, and 19 bases lay between the germline ends. CDR3 loop: CASTPVRRLSSGNTIYF. In nucleotides, the CDR3 is TGTGCCAGCACCCCCGTAAGGAGACTAAGCTCTGGAAACACCATATATTTT.

V is TRBV6-5 and J is TRBJ1-3; no definite D call. CDR1 MNHEY and CDR2 SVGAGI come from the germline V gene. Trimming removed 0 bases at V and 2 bases at J, with 8 bases between. This CDR3 comprises 15 residues. CDR3 amino acids: CASSYSSGAGNTIYF. The CDR3 bases are TGTGCCAGCAGTTACTCTTCCGGAGCTGGAAACACCATATATTTT.

The chain links TRBV5-1 to TRBJ2-7; tentative D call: TRBD1 (5 bases). V gave up 2 bases and J gave up 4 bases, with 13 bases separating them. There are 14 residues in the CDR3. CDR1 and CDR2 (germline): SGHRS, YFSETQ. The CDR3 loop is CASSLSRVGYEQYF. DNA for the CDR3: TGCGCCAGCAGCTTAAGCAGGGTTGGGTACGAGCAGTACTTC. The full variable domain, completed using reference TRBV5-1 and TRBJ2-7, is KAGVTQTPRYLIKTRGQQVTLSCSPISGHRSVSWYQQTPGQGLQFLFEYFSETQRNKGNFPGRFSGRQFSNSRSEMNVSTLELGDSALYLCASSLSRVGYEQYFGPGTRLTVT.

This sequence joins TRBV2 and TRBJ1-1, with D hard to call. Trimming removed 5 bases at V and 1 base at J, with 11 bases between. Germline V lookup: CDR1 SNHLY, CDR2 FYNNEI. This CDR3 has 14 amino acids. DNA for the CDR3: TGTGCCAGCAGTATGACACAACGGAACACTGAAGCTTTCTTT. This translates into CASSMTQRNTEAFF.